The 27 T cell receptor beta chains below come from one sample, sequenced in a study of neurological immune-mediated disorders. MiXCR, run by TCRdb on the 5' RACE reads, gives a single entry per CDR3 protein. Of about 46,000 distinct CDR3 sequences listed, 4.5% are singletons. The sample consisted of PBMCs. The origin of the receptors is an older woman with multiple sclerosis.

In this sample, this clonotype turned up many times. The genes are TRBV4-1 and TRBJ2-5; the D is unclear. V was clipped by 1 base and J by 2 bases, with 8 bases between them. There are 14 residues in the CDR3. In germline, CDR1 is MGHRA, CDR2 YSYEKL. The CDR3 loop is CASSQGADQETQYF. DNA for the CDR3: TGCGCCAGCAGCCAAGGCGCAGATCAAGAGACCCAGTACTTC.

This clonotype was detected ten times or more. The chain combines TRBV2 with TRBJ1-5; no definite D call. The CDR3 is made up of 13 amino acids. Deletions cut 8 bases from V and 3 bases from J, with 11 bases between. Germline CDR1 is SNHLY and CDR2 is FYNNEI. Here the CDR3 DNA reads TGTGCCAGCGAGCGAGAGAACAATCAGCCCCAGCATTTT. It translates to CASERENNQPQHF.

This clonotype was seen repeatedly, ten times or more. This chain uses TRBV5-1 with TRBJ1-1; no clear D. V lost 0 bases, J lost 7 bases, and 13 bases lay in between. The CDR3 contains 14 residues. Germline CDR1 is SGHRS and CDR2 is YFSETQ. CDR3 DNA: TGCGCCAGCAGCTTGGTGGTCACAGCAAATGAAGCTTTCTTT. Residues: CASSLVVTANEAFF.

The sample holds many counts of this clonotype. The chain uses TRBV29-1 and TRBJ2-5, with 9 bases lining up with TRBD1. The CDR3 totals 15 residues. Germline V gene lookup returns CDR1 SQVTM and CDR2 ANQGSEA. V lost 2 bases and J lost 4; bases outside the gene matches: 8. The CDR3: CSVEYEDRGRETQYF. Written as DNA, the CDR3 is TGCAGCGTTGAATATGAGGACAGGGGAAGAGAGACCCAGTACTTC.

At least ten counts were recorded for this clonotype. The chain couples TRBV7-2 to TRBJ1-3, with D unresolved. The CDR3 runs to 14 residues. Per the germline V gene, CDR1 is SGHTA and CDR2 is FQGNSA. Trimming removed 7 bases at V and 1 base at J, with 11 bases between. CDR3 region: CASTLGRSGNTIYF. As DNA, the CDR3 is TGTGCCAGCACCCTTGGCAGGTCTGGAAACACCATATATTTT.

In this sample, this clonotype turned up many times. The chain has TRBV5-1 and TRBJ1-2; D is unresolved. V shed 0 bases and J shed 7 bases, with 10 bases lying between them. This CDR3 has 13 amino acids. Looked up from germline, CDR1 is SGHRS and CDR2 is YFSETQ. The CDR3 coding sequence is TGCGCCAGCAGCTTGGGGGTGGCGCGTGGCTACACCTTC. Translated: CASSLGVARGYTF.

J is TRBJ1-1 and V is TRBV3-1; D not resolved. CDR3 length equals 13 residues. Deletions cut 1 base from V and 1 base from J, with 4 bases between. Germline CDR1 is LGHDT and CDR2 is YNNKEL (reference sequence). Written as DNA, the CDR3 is TGTGCCAGCAGCCAAGTGAAGAACACTGAAGCTTTCTTT. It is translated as CASSQVKNTEAFF.

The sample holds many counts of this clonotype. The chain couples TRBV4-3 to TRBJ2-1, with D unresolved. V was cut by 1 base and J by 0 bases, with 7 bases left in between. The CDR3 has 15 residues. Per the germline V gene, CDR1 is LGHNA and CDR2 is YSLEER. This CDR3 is CASSQGRHSYNEQFF. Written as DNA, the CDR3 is TGCGCCAGCAGCCAAGGGCGGCACTCCTACAATGAGCAGTTCTTC.

CDR3 amino acids: CASSPRLATGETQYF. In DNA form, the CDR3 reads TGTGCCAGCAGCCCACGACTAGCCACGGGGGAGACCCAGTACTTC. The chain combines TRBV7-2 with TRBJ2-5, with 7 bases matching TRBD2. CDR1 and CDR2 (germline): SGHTA, FQGNSA. V lost 5 bases and J lost 5; bases outside the gene matches: 11. The CDR3 sequence is 15 residues long.

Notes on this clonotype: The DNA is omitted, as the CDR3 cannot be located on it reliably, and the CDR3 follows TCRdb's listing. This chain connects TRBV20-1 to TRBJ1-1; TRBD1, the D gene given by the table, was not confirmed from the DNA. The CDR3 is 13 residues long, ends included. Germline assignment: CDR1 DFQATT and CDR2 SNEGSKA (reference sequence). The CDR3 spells CSLSGPMNTEAFF.

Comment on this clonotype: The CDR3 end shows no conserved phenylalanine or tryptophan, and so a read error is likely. The CDR3 is CASRDPRSSVTQYI. The CDR3 coding sequence is TGCGCCAGCCGGGACCCCCGATCCTCGGTGACCCAGTACATC. The rearrangement links TRBV10-2 to TRBJ2-5; D may correspond to TRBD1 or TRBD2 (5 bases each). V was trimmed by 8 bases and J by 7 bases, leaving 20 bases between them. There are 14 residues in the CDR3. Germline-derived CDR1 and CDR2 are WSHSY and SAAADI.

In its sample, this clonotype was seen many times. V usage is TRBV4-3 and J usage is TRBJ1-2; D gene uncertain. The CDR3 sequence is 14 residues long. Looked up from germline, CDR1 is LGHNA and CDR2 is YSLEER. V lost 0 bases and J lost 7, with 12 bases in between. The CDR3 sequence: CASSQDWAGGGYTF. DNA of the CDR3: TGCGCCAGCAGCCAAGACTGGGCCGGCGGTGGCTACACCTTC.

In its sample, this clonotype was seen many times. The CDR3 DNA follows: TGCAGTGCTGACGGGACAGGGAGACATGAGCAGTTCTTC. Translation gives CSADGTGRHEQFF. This sequence joins TRBV20-1 and TRBJ2-1; TRBD1 aligns across 9 bases. Germline assignment: CDR1 DFQATT and CDR2 SNEGSKA (reference sequence). Trimming at V came to 5 bases and at J to 8 bases, leaving 7 bases not matched to a gene. The CDR3 sequence is 13 residues long.

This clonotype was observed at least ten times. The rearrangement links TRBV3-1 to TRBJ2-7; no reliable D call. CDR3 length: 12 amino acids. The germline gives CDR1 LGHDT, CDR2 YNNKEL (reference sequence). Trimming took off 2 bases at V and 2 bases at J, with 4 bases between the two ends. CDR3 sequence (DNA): TGTGCCAGCAGCCAAAACACCTACGAGCAGTACTTC. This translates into CASSQNTYEQYF.

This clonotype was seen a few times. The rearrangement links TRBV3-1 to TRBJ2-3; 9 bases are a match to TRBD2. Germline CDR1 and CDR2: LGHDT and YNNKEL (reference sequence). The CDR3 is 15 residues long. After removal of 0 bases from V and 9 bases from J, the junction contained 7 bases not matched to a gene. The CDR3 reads CASSQERIAGETQYF. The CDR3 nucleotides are TGTGCCAGCAGCCAAGAACGGATAGCGGGAGAAACGCAGTATTTT.

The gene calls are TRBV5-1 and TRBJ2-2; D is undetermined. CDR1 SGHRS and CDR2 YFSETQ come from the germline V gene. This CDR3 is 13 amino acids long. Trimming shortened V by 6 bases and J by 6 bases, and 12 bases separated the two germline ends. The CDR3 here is CASMDDQAGELFF. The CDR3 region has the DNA TGCGCCAGCATGGACGATCAGGCCGGGGAGCTGTTTTTT.

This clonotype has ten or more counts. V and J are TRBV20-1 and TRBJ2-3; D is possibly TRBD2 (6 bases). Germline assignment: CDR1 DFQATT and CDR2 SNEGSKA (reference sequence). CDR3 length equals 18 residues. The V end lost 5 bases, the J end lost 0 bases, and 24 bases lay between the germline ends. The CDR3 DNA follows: TGCAGTGCTCCAGTACCCTTATTGGAGGGCATCAGCACAGATACGCAGTATTTT. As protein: CSAPVPLLEGISTDTQYF.

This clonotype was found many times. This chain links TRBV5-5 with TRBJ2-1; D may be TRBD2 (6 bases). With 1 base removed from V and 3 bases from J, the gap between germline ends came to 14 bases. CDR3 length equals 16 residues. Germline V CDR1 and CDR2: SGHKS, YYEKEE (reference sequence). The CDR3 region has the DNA TGTGCCAGCAGCTTGTCATGGGGGGTAATCTACAATGAGCAGTTCTTC. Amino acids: CASSLSWGVIYNEQFF.

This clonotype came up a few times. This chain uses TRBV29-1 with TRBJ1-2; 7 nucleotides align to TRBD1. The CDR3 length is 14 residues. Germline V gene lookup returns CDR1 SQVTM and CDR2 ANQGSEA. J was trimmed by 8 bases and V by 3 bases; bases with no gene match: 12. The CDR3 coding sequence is TGCAGCGTTGACCTAGCAGGGGGGAGCGGAGGCTACACCTTC. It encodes CSVDLAGGSGGYTF.

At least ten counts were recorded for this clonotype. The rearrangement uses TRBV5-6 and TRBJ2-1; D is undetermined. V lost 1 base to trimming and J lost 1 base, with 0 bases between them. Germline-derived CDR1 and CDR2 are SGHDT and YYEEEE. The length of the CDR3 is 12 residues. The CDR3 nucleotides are TGTGCCAGCAGCTTGTCCTACAATGAGCAGTTCTTC. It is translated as CASSLSYNEQFF.

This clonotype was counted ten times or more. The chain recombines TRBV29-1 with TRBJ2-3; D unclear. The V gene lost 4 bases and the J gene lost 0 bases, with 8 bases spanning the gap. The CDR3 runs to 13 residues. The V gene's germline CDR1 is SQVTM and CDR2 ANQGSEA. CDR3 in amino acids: CSVARVSTDTQYF. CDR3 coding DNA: TGCAGCGTTGCCAGAGTCAGCACAGATACGCAGTATTTT.

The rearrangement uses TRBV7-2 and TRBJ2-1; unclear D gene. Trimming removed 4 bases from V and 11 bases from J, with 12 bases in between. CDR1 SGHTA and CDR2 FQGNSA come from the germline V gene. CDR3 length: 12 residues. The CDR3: CASSSTGGKQFF. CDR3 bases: TGTGCCAGCAGCTCTACGGGTGGAAAGCAGTTCTTC.

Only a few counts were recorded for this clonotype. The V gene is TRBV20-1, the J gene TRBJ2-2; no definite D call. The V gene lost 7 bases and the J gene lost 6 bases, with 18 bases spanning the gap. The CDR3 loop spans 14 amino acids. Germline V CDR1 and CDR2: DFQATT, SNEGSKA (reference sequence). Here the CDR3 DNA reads TGCAGTGTTCCGTGGGTTCTTCGTCCCGGGGAGCTGTTTTTT. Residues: CSVPWVLRPGELFF.

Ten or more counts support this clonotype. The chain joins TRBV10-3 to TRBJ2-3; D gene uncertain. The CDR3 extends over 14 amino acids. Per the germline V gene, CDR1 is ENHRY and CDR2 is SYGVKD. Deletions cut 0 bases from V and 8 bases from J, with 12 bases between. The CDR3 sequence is CAISESLEPGTQYF. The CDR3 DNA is TGTGCCATCAGTGAGTCACTGGAACCGGGTACGCAGTATTTT.

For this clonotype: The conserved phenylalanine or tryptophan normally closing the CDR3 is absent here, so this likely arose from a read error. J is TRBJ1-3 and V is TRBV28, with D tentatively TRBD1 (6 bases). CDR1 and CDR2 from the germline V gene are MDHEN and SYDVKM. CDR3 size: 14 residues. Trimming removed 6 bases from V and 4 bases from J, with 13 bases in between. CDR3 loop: CASRKGHPGNTIYS. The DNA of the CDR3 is TGTGCCAGCAGGAAGGGACATCCAGGAAACACCATATATTCT.

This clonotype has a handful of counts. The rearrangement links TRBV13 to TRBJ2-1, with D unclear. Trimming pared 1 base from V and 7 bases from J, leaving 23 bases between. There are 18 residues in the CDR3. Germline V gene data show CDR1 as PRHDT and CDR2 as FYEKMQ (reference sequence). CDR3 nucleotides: TGTGCCAGCAGCTTAGTAACCTCGATTGGCGGCGATTCGAATGAGCAGTTCTTC. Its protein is CASSLVTSIGGDSNEQFF.

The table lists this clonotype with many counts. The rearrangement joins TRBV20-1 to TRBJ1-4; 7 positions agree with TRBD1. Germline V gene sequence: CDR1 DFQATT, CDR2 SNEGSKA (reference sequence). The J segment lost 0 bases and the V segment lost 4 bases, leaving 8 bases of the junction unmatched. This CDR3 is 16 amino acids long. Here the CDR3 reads CSAISGTAATNEKLFF. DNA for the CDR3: TGCAGTGCTATATCCGGGACAGCGGCAACTAATGAAAAACTGTTTTTT.